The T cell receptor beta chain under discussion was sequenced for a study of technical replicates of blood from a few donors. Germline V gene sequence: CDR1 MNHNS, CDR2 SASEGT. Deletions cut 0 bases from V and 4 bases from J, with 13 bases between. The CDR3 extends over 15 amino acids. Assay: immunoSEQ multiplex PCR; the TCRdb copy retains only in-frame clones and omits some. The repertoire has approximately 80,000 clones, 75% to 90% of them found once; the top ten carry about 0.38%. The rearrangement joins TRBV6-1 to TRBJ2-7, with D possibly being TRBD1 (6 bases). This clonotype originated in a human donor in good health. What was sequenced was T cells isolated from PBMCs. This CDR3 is CASSEAPGHYYEQYF. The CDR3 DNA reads TGTGCCAGCAGTGAAGCACCGGGACACTATTACGAGCAGTACTTC.